The text below deals with one TCR beta chain. As yet, its antigen is unknown. This entry is derived from a study of T cells in localized non-small cell lung cancer. This table comes from immunoSEQ multiplex PCR, and its TCRdb copy is limited to in-frame clones, with some not included. In the table there are 40,000 to 60,000 clones, 65% to 90% of which are singletons. Germline V CDR1 and CDR2: MNHEY, SMNVEV (reference sequence). The CDR3 loop spans 16 amino acids. The germline V and J ends were trimmed by 4 bases and 3 bases, with 17 bases remaining between them. The study's findings and limits: Greater blood T cell density accompanied longer overall survival. Adjacent uninvolved lung had the highest clonality, suggesting focused antigen responses. Across samples, adjacent lung featured a median roughly 50 of the top 100 tumor clones.

The input for sequencing was peripheral blood mononuclear cells, taken before any cancer treatment. The sequence was obtained from a man aged 40 to 70 with stage III lung adenocarcinoma. The chain is built from TRBV27 and TRBJ2-3; the D is unclear. For the CDR3, the DNA is TGTGCCAGCAGTTCCCAAGGTCTTCCGAGGACAGATACGCAGTATTTT. Encoded protein: CASSSQGLPRTDTQYF.